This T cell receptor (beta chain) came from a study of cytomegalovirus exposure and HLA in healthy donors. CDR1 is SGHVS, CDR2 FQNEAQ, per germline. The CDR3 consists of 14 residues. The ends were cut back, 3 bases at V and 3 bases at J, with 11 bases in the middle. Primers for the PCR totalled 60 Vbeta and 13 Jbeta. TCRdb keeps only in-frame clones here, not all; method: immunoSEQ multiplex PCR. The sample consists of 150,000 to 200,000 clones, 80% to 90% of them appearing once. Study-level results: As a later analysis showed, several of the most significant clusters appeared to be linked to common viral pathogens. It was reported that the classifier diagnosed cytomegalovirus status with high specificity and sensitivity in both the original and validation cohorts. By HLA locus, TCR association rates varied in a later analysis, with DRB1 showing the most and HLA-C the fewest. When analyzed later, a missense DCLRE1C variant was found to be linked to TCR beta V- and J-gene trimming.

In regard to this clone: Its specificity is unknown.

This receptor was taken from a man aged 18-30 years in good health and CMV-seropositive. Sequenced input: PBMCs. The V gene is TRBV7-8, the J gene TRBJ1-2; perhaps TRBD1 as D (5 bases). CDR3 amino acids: CASSLAGLDYGYTF. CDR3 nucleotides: TGTGCCAGCAGCTTGGCAGGGCTTGACTATGGCTACACCTTC.